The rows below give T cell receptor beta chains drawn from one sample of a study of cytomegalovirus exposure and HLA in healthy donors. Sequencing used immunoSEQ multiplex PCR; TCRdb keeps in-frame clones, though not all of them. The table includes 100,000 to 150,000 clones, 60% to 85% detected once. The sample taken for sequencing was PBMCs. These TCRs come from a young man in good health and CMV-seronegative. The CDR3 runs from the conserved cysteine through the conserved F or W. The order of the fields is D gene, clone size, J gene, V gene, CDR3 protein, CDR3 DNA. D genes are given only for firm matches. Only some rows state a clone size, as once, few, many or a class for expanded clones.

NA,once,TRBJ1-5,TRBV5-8,CASSRRRGGIDQPQHF,TGTGCCAGCAGCCGACGGAGGGGAGGAATCGATCAGCCCCAGCATTTT
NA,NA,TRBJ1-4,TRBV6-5,CASSYSGRDREKLFF,TGTGCCAGCAGTTACTCGGGCAGGGATCGAGAAAAACTGTTTTTT
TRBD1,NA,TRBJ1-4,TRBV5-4,CASSTGQQNEKLFF,TGTGCCAGCAGCACGGGACAGCAGAATGAAAAACTGTTTTTT
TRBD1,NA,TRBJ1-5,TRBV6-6,CASNPRTGHQPQHF,TGTGCCAGCAACCCGCGGACAGGACATCAGCCCCAGCATTTT
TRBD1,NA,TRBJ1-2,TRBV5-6,CASSMGGQGAAYGYTF,TGTGCCAGCTCAATGGGAGGACAGGGGGCGGCATATGGCTACACCTTC
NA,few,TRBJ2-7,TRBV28,CASSLGQIPYEQYF,TGTGCCAGCAGTTTAGGACAGATCCCTTACGAGCAGTACTTC
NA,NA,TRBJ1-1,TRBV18,CASSPQTMNTEAFF,TGTGCCAGCTCACCACAGACTATGAACACTGAAGCTTTCTTT
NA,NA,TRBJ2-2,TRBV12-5,CASGPGGAPGELFF,TGTGCTAGTGGCCCCGGCGGAGCCCCCGGGGAGCTGTTTTTT
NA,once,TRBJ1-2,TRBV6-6,CASSYSKARYGGYTF,TGTGCCAGCAGTTACTCGAAGGCTAGGTACGGAGGCTACACCTTC
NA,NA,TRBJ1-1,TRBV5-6,CASSLSPGNTEAFF,TGTGCCAGCAGCTTGTCTCCAGGGAACACTGAAGCTTTCTTT
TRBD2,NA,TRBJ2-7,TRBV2,CASSRTSGAYEQYF,TGTGCCAGCAGCAGGACTAGCGGGGCCTACGAGCAGTACTTC
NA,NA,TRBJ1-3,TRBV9,CASSVETDRRSGNTIYF,TGTGCCAGCAGCGTAGAAACCGACAGGCGCTCTGGAAACACCATATATTTT
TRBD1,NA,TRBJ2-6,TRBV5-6,CASSFRGPGANVLTF,TGTGCCAGCTCCTTCAGGGGGCCTGGGGCCAACGTCCTGACTTTC
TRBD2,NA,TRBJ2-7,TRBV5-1,CASSSTSGRVYEQYF,TGCGCCAGCAGCTCGACTAGCGGGAGAGTTTACGAGCAGTACTTC
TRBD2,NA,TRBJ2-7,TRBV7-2,CASSLLGLAYEQYF,TGTGCCAGCAGCTTACTAGGACTAGCGTACGAGCAGTACTTC
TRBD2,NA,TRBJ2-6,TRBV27,CASSLRVAGVNGANVLTF,TGTGCCAGCAGTCTGAGGGTAGCGGGGGTGAATGGGGCCAACGTCCTGACTTTC
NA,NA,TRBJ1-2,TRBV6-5,CASSPTTGAYRGYTF,TGTGCCAGCAGTCCGACGACAGGCGCGTATAGGGGCTACACCTTC
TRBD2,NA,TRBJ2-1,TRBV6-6,CASSTPQTSGGNEQFF,TGTGCCAGCAGTACCCCCCAGACTAGCGGGGGGAATGAGCAGTTCTTC
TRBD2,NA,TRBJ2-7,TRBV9,CASSVVAGGYEQYF,TGTGCCAGCAGCGTAGTAGCGGGAGGCTACGAGCAGTACTTC
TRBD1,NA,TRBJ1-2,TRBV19,CASSNPPQGNYGYTF,TGTGCCAGTAGTAACCCCCCACAGGGGAACTATGGCTACACCTTC
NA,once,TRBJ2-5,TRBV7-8,CASSLGLGGAQETQYF,TGTGCCAGCAGCTTAGGGTTAGGCGGAGCCCAAGAGACCCAGTACTTC
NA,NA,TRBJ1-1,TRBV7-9,CASSSNTGSEAFF,TGTGCCAGCAGCTCTAATACGGGGTCTGAAGCTTTCTTT
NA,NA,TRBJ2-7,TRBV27,CASSSRSGNEQYF,TGTGCCAGCAGTTCTAGGAGCGGCAACGAGCAGTACTTC
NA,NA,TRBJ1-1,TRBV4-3,CASSQDTGLRTEAFF,TGCGCCAGCAGCCAAGATACAGGGTTGCGGACTGAAGCTTTCTTT
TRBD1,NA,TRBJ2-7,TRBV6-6,CASSYSSGGEQYF,TGTGCCAGCAGTTACTCGTCAGGGGGCGAGCAGTACTTC
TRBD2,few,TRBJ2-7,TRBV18,CASSLELAGDEQYF,TGTGCCAGCTCACTAGAACTAGCGGGAGACGAGCAGTACTTC
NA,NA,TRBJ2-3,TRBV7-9,CASSTRAGVSTDTQYF,TGTGCCAGCAGCACTCGTGCCGGGGTTAGCACAGATACGCAGTATTTT
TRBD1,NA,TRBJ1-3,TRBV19,CASSRGQGAAGNTIYF,TGTGCCAGTAGTAGGGGACAGGGCGCGGCCGGAAACACCATATATTTT
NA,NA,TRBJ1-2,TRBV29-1,CSVESRVAGYTF,TGCAGCGTTGAGTCCAGGGTCGCTGGCTACACCTTC
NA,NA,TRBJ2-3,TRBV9,CASSSRTDLATDTQYF,TGTGCCAGCAGCTCACGGACAGACCTAGCAACAGATACGCAGTATTTT